These 18 T cell receptor beta chains originate from one sample sequenced in a study of T cell responses to AZD1222 COVID-19 vaccine. Measured with immunoSEQ multiplex PCR; TCRdb has only the in-frame clones, and not every one. The sample holds around 81,000 clones; about 82% are singletons and the top ten take 2.5% to 3%. This sample comprised peripheral blood, obtained on day 0 of AZD1222 vaccination. The receptor source for this set is an adult in good health.

V and J are TRBV18 and TRBJ1-1; tentative D call: TRBD1 (6 bases). V shed 1 base and J shed 1 base, with 10 bases lying between them. CDR1 is KGHSH, CDR2 LQKENI, per germline. The CDR3 runs to 15 residues. CDR3 loop: CASSPQGDRNTEAFF. The CDR3 nucleotides read TGTGCCAGCTCACCACAGGGGGATCGGAACACTGAAGCTTTCTTT.

The chain carries TRBV19 and TRBJ1-1, with D unclear. CDR1 LNHDA and CDR2 SQIVND come from the germline V gene (reference sequence). The CDR3 is 14 residues long. Trimming shortened V by 5 bases and J by 11 bases, and 21 bases separated the two germline ends. The CDR3 sequence is CASSPREVTEGAFF. CDR3 bases: TGTGCCAGTAGTCCGCGCGAAGTAACCGAAGGCGCTTTCTTT.

The chain has TRBV13 and TRBJ2-1; tentatively, D is TRBD2 (7 bases). Trimming removed 0 bases from V and 2 bases from J, with 11 bases in between. This CDR3 has 16 amino acids. Germline V gene sequence: CDR1 PRHDT, CDR2 FYEKMQ (reference sequence). In DNA, the CDR3 is TGTGCCAGCAGCTTAGGCGGGGGGCGTACCTACAATGAGCAGTTCTTC. Its protein is CASSLGGGRTYNEQFF.

The J gene is TRBJ1-2, the V gene TRBV9; 10 nucleotides match TRBD1. The ends lost 4 bases at V and 7 bases at J; junction bases unmatched: 4. The CDR3 extends over 13 amino acids. Germline CDR1 and CDR2: SGDLS and YYNGEE. The CDR3 region has the DNA TGTGCCAGCAGCTCCGGACAGGGGGTTGGCTACACCTTC. Its protein product is CASSSGQGVGYTF.

V usage is TRBV4-3 and J usage is TRBJ2-1; 9 positions agree with TRBD2. V dropped 1 base and J dropped 6; count of bases not matched to a gene: 7. Germline CDR1 reads LGHNA; CDR2 reads YSLEER. The CDR3 is made up of 16 amino acids. CDR3 sequence: CASSQVGGGAGNEQFF. The CDR3 DNA is TGCGCCAGCAGCCAAGTCGGCGGGGGGGCTGGCAATGAGCAGTTCTTC.

J is TRBJ1-4 and V is TRBV5-1, with D unclear. The germline V and J ends were trimmed by 5 bases and 8 bases, with 16 bases remaining between them. Per germline, CDR1 SGHRS and CDR2 YFSETQ. The CDR3 has 14 residues. CDR3 sequence (DNA): TGCGCCAGCAGGGGGAGTCCCACAAACGAAAAACTGTTTTTT. This gives the protein CASRGSPTNEKLFF.

This clone was picked up one time. This chain joins TRBV9 and TRBJ2-3, with 8 positions matching TRBD1. The CDR3 totals 16 residues. CDR1 SGDLS and CDR2 YYNGEE come from the germline V gene. V shed 4 bases and J 0 bases; nucleotides not matched to a gene: 7. CDR3 sequence reads: CASSPRTGTSTDTQYF. The CDR3 DNA is TGTGCCAGCAGCCCGCGGACAGGGACTAGCACAGATACGCAGTATTTT.

The chain employs TRBV19 and TRBJ2-2; D not resolved. Trimming left V 9 bases short and J 0 bases short, with 14 bases between. The CDR3 extends over 15 amino acids. CDR1 and CDR2 (germline): LNHDA, SQIVND (reference sequence). In DNA, the CDR3 is TGTGCCAGCTCCAGCCCGGCAGCGAACACCGGGGAGCTGTTTTTT. This gives the protein CASSSPAANTGELFF. Complete variable domain (other parts from reference TRBV19 and TRBJ2-2): DGGITQSPKYLFRKEGQNVTLSCEQNLNHDAMYWYRQDPGQGLRLIYYSQIVNDFQKGDIAEGYSVSREKKESFPLTVTSAQKNPTAFYLCASSSPAANTGELFFGEGSRLTVL.

The rearrangement joins TRBV15 to TRBJ2-7; TRBD2 matches 8 bases. Germline CDR1 and CDR2: LNHNV and YYDKDF (reference sequence). V dropped 6 bases and J dropped 3; count of bases not matched to a gene: 7. There are 14 residues in the CDR3. CDR3 in amino acids: CATSETGTSYEQYF. In DNA, the CDR3 is TGTGCCACCAGTGAAACCGGGACTAGCTACGAGCAGTACTTC. The whole variable domain, filled in from reference TRBV15 and TRBJ2-7, reads DAMVIQNPRYQVTQFGKPVTLSCSQTLNHNVMYWYQQKSSQAPKLLFHYYDKDFNNEADTPDNFQSRRPNTSFCFLDIRSPGLGDTAMYLCATSETGTSYEQYFGPGTRLTVT.

The J gene is TRBJ1-5, the V gene TRBV4-3; D perhaps matches TRBD1 (6 bases). Looked up from germline, CDR1 is LGHNA and CDR2 is YSLEER. Between the trimmed V and J ends, which lost 0 bases and 6 bases, there was a span of 9 bases. This CDR3 has 14 residues. The CDR3 spells CASSQDGRGQPQHF. For the CDR3, the DNA is TGCGCCAGCAGCCAAGATGGCAGGGGTCAGCCCCAGCATTTT.

This clone was observed a few times. The chain links TRBV7-2 to TRBJ2-7; TRBD2 matches 13 bases. This CDR3 spans 15 amino acids. CDR1 and CDR2 (germline): SGHTA, FQGNSA. V lost 4 bases and J lost 3; bases outside the gene matches: 3. CDR3: CASSSGLAGYYEQYF. The CDR3 DNA reads TGTGCCAGCAGCTCGGGACTAGCGGGATACTACGAGCAGTACTTC.

The sample holds one count of this clone. The chain is built from TRBV7-9 and TRBJ2-3; possibly TRBD2 for D (6 bases). Germline V gene sequence: CDR1 SEHNR, CDR2 FQNEAQ (reference sequence). This CDR3 has 15 amino acids. Between the trimmed V and J ends, which lost 5 bases and 2 bases, there was a span of 14 bases. Written as DNA, the CDR3 is TGTGCCAGCAGCCCCGGGTTAGCGGTCACAGATACGCAGTATTTT. Translation: CASSPGLAVTDTQYF.

The rearrangement links TRBV7-2 to TRBJ2-4; 8 nucleotides line up with TRBD2. CDR1 and CDR2 (germline): SGHTA, FQGNSA. The CDR3 contains 17 residues. V dropped 1 base and J dropped 2; count of bases not matched to a gene: 7. The CDR3 protein is CASSLVSGGAPKNIQYF. As DNA, the CDR3 is TGTGCCAGCAGCTTAGTCTCCGGGGGGGCGCCCAAAAACATTCAGTACTTC.

This sequence joins TRBV6-4 and TRBJ1-1; no firm D call. Germline V gives CDR1 MRHNA, CDR2 SNTAGT. V was trimmed by 3 bases and J by 4 bases, leaving 9 bases between them. CDR3 length: 13 amino acids. In DNA, the CDR3 is TGTGCCAGCAGTGAGGGCCGCGGCACTGAAGCTTTCTTT. Its translation is CASSEGRGTEAFF.

This rearrangement joins TRBV29-1 to TRBJ2-2; TRBD1 matches 7 bases. J was trimmed by 4 bases and V by 6 bases; bases with no gene match: 5. There are 13 residues in the CDR3. Germline V gives CDR1 SQVTM, CDR2 ANQGSEA. CDR3 bases: TGCAGCGTGGGGGACAGAACCACCGGGGAGCTGTTTTTT. Translation gives CSVGDRTTGELFF.

V and J are TRBV4-3 and TRBJ1-5, with D perhaps matching TRBD1 (5 bases). Germline V gives CDR1 LGHNA, CDR2 YSLEER. This CDR3 has 15 residues. V was cut by 0 bases and J by 5 bases, with 11 bases left in between. This chain's CDR3 is CASSQDRVGDQPQHF. In DNA form, the CDR3 reads TGCGCCAGCAGCCAAGACAGGGTGGGGGATCAGCCCCAGCATTTT.

The rearrangement uses TRBV23-1 and TRBJ2-1; D is perhaps TRBD1 or TRBD2 (6 bases each). TRBV23-1 is known as an ORF, though its function is uncertain. Trimming left V 6 bases short and J 10 bases short, with 25 bases between. This CDR3 is built from 16 residues. The CDR3 spells CASSPIFRGESGEQFF. The CDR3 DNA reads TGCGCCAGCAGCCCCATTTTCAGGGGAGAGAGCGGGGAGCAGTTCTTC.

J is TRBJ2-2 and V is TRBV6-4; 10 bases fit TRBD2. J gave up 4 bases and V 5 bases, and 4 bases lay outside the gene matches. CDR3 length equals 15 residues. The V gene's germline CDR1 is MRHNA and CDR2 SNTAGT. The CDR3 region has the DNA TGTGCCAGCAGTCTAGCGGGGGACCTCACCGGGGAGCTGTTTTTT. This translates into CASSLAGDLTGELFF.